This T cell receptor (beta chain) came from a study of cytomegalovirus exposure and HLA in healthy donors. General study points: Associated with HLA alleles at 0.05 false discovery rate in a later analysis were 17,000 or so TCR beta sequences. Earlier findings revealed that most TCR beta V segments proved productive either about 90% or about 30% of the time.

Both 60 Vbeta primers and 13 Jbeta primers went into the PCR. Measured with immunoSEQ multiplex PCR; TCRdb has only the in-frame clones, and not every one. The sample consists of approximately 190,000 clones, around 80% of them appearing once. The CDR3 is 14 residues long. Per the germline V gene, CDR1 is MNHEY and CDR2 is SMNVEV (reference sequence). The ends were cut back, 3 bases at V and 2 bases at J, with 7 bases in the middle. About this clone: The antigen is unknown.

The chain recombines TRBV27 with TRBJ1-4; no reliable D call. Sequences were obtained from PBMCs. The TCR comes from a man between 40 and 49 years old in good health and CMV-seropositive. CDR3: CASSFLRTNEKLFF. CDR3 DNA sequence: TGTGCCAGCAGTTTTCTACGGACTAATGAAAAACTGTTTTTT.